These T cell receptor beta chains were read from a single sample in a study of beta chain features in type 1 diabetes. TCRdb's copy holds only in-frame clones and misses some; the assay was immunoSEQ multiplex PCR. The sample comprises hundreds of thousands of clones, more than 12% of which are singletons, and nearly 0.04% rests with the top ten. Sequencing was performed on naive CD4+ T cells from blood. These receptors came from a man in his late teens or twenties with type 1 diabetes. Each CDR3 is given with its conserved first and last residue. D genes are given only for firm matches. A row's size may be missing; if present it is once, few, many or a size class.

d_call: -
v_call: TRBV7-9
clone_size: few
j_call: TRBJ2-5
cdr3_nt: TGTGCCAGCAGCTTAGGGGACTTC
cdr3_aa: CASSLGDF

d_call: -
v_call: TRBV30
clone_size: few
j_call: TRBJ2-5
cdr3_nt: TGTGCCTGGAGTGTAGCAGAGACCCAGTACTTC
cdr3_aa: CAWSVAETQYF

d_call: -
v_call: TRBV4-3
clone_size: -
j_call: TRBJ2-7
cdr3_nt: TGCGCCAGCAGCCAAGCAGGCAGGGACGAGCAGTACTTC
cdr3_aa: CASSQAGRDEQYF

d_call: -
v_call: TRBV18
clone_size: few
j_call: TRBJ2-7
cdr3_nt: TGTGCCAGCTCACCTCGGTACGAGCAGTACTTC
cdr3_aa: CASSPRYEQYF

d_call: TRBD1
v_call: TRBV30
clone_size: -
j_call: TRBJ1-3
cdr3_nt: TGTGCCTGGAGGCTACAGGGGGCTGGAAACACCATATATTTT
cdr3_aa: CAWRLQGAGNTIYF

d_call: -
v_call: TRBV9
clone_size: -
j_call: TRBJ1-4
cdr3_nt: TGTGCCAGCAGCGTAGCCCCGCGCGGAGGGGAACTGTTTTTT
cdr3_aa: CASSVAPRGGELFF

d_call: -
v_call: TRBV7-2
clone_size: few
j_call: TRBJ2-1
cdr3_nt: TGTGCCAGCAGCTTCACTGAAACCAATGAGCAGTTCTTC
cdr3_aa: CASSFTETNEQFF

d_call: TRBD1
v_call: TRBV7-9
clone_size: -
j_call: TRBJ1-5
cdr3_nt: TGTGCCAGCAGCTTAGCAGCGGACAGGGAGGGGGATAGCAATCAGCCCCAGCATTTT
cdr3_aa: CASSLAADREGDSNQPQHF

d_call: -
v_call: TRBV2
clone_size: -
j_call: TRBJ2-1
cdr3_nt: TGTGCCAGCAGTTCCCTCCTCTCCTACAATGAGCAGTTCTTC
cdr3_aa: CASSSLLSYNEQFF

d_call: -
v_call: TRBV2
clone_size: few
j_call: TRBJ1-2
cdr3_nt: TGTGCCAGCATAGGTCCGGACCGTAACTATGGCTACACCTTC
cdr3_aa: CASIGPDRNYGYTF